The 32 T cell receptor delta chains listed next were all sequenced from one sample in a study of gamma-delta chains in newborns, infants, children. TCRdb made new clone calls on the reads using CATT. The repertoire holds about 4,100 delta-chain clones, with 0.56% as singletons. Sequencing was performed on blood. The source of these receptors is a child who was a newborn, infant or young child, either healthy, febrile or measles-vaccinated (not recorded which).

This clone has only a few counts. A read error likely explains why the TCRdb protein, taken from a much larger clone, differs from this DNA's translation at residue 10; the protein shown is translated from the DNA. The genes are TRDV2 and TRDJ1; TRDD3 agrees at 10 bases. J was trimmed by 1 base and V by 0 bases; bases with no gene match: 4. Germline CDR1 is GEAIGNYY and CDR2 is EKD. The CDR3 has 16 amino acids. The CDR3 loop reads CACDTGTGGCTDKLIF. CDR3 coding DNA: TGTGCCTGTGACACCGGTACTGGGGGATGCACCGATAAACTCATCTTT.

This clone was found a few times. For this DNA, TCRdb reports the protein of a much larger clone, which diverges at residue 3, most likely from a read error; the protein presented here is translated directly from the DNA. The chain combines TRDV2 with TRDJ3, with 11 bases fitting TRDD3. This CDR3 contains 17 residues. Germline lookup yields CDR1 GEAIGNYY and CDR2 EKD. The CDR3 sequence is CAYDILGDTWDTRQMFF. The CDR3 DNA reads TGTGCCTATGACATACTGGGGGATACCTGGGACACCCGACAGATGTTTTTC.

This clone was found a few times. TCRdb's entry gives the protein of a much larger clone, which mismatches this DNA's translation at residue 10, likely from a read error; the protein reported here is translated from the DNA. This same CDR3 is encoded by further DNA sequences in the sample. The chain recombines TRDV2 with TRDJ3; 10 nucleotides agree with TRDD3. CDR1 is GEAIGNYY, CDR2 EKD, per germline. The CDR3 sequence is 17 residues long. In nucleotides, the CDR3 is TGTGCCTGTGACACTGGGGGATACTCCCGGGACACCCGACAGATGTTTTTC. Protein sequence: CACDTGGYSRDTRQMFF.

This clone was seen a few times. TCRdb records a much larger clone's protein for this DNA, with a difference at residue 4 that likely arises from a read error; the protein given is the translation of the DNA. The chain employs TRDV2 and TRDJ1, with D maybe TRDD3 (5 bases). Germline loops: CDR1 GEAIGNYY, CDR2 EKD. This CDR3 region has 15 residues. The CDR3 DNA follows: TGTGCCTGTGGCACCGGGGGTTCGTACACCGATAAACTCATCTTT. This gives the protein CACGTGGSYTDKLIF.

This clone is categorized as large (0.1 to 1%). Other DNA sequences in the sample encode the same CDR3. J is TRDJ3 and V is TRDV2; 8 positions match TRDD3. Looked up from germline, CDR1 is GEAIGNYY and CDR2 is EKD. This CDR3 has 18 residues. After removal of 0 bases from V and 2 bases from J, the junction contained 5 bases not matched to a gene. The DNA of the CDR3 is TGTGCCTGTGACACCGTACTGGGGGTAACCTGGGACACCCGACAGATGTTTTTC. The encoded protein is CACDTVLGVTWDTRQMFF.

This clone was observed a handful of times. A junction end diverges from the germline sequence, so it may reflect a read error. The same CDR3 also results from other DNA sequences found in this sample. The chain uses TRDV2 and TRDJ3; TRDD3 aligns across 7 bases. Looked up from germline, CDR1 is GEAIGNYY and CDR2 is EKD. The CDR3 runs to 18 residues. In nucleotides, the CDR3 is TGTGCCTGTGACACCGCTGGGGGCAGCTCCTGGGACACCCGGCAGATGTTTTTC. Amino acid sequence: CACDTAGGSSWDTRQMFF.

Remarks on this clone: The TCRdb protein comes from a much larger clone and disagrees with this DNA's translation at residue 14, likely due to a read error; the protein given here is derived from the DNA. Other DNA sequences in this sample translate to the same CDR3. The chain employs TRDV2 and TRDJ3; TRDD3 matches 13 bases. Looked up from germline, CDR1 is GEAIGNYY and CDR2 is EKD. The CDR3 loop spans 20 amino acids. Here the CDR3 DNA reads TGTGCCTGTGACACCGTACTGGGGGATACGAGCTCCTGGGGCACCCGACAGATGTTTTTC. Translated: CACDTVLGDTSSWGTRQMFF.

Only a few counts were recorded for this clone. This probably arose from a read error, given a far larger clone one base away. This rearrangement joins TRDV2 to TRDJ3, with TRDD3 matching over 12 bases. The CDR3 length is 21 residues. CDR1 and CDR2 from the germline V gene are GEAIGNYY and EKD. The DNA for the CDR3 is TGTGCCCGTGACTCCCTGTACTGGGGGATACCAGACTCCTGGGACACCCGACAGATGTTTTTC. Its translation: CARDSLYWGIPDSWDTRQMFF.

On this clone: The protein given by TCRdb reflects a much larger clone and differs at residue 6 from this DNA's translation, likely from a read error; the protein shown is the DNA's translation. The rearrangement uses TRDV2 and TRDJ3; TRDD3 aligns across 8 bases. Germline CDR1 and CDR2: GEAIGNYY and EKD. V was clipped by 2 bases and J by 0 bases; unmatched bases: 8. The CDR3 is 19 amino acids. The CDR3 nucleotides read TGTGCCTGTGACAGAGGCTGGGGGACCAGCTCCTGGGACACCCGACAGATGTTTTTC. It specifies CACDRGWGTSSWDTRQMFF.

A remark on this clone: With a far larger clone one base away, a read error is the likely cause. This CDR3 is also generated by other DNA sequences in the sample. V gene TRDV2 combines with J gene TRDJ2; TRDD3 is a possible D gene (6 bases). Per germline, CDR1 GEAIGNYY and CDR2 EKD. The CDR3 is 13 amino acids. CDR3 region: CACDTWGTAQLFF. The CDR3 DNA sequence: TGTGCCTGCGACACCTGGGGGACAGCACAACTCTTCTTT.

This clone was found a few times. The protein that TCRdb holds for this DNA derives from a much larger clone and differs from the translated DNA at residue 12, which likely indicates a read error; the protein shown here is translated from the DNA. The chain joins TRDV2 to TRDJ3; 11 bases align to TRDD3. The CDR3 loop spans 18 amino acids. Per germline, CDR1 GEAIGNYY and CDR2 EKD. For the CDR3, the DNA is TGTGCCTGTGACACTGGGGGATACGGCTCCTGGGGCACCCGACAGATGTTTTTC. It is translated as CACDTGGYGSWGTRQMFF.

The sample holds many counts of this clone. This sequence may be a read error, since a much larger clone differs from it by one base. CDR3: CACDTVGVGSWDTRQMFF. The CDR3 coding sequence is TGTGCCTGTGACACCGTGGGGGTCGGCTCCTGGGACACCCGACAGATGTTTTTC. This chain connects TRDV2 to TRDJ3, with D possibly matching TRDD3 (6 bases). Germline CDR1 GEAIGNYY, CDR2 EKD. The CDR3 sequence is 18 residues long. Trimming took off 0 bases at V and 0 bases at J, with 11 bases between the two ends.

In regard to this clone: The protein TCRdb gives is from a much larger clone and does not agree with this DNA's translation at residue 18, likely a read error; the protein shown here comes from the DNA. The chain links TRDV1 to TRDJ2; the match to TRDD3 covers 12 bases. Germline V lookup: CDR1 TSWWSYY, CDR2 QGS. This CDR3 comprises 20 residues. CDR3 region: CALGELNDYWGILGTAQPFF. As DNA, the CDR3 is TGTGCTCTTGGGGAACTTAACGACTACTGGGGGATACTGGGGACAGCACAACCCTTCTTT.

This clone turned up a few times. A single base separates this from a much larger clone, so it may be a read error. Other DNA sequences in this specimen translate into the identical CDR3. As DNA, the CDR3 is TGTGCCTGCGACATACTGGGGGATACGTACACCGATAAACTCATCTTT. This codes for CACDILGDTYTDKLIF. This chain links TRDV2 with TRDJ1; 13 nucleotides align to TRDD3. The CDR3 is 16 residues long. The germline gives CDR1 GEAIGNYY, CDR2 EKD.

This clone was seen more than once but under ten times. V and J are TRDV2 and TRDJ2, with 12 bases matching TRDD3. This CDR3 spans 18 amino acids. Per the germline V gene, CDR1 is GEAIGNYY and CDR2 is EKD. The V segment lost 3 bases and the J segment 6 bases; nucleotides outside the gene matches: 13. The CDR3 spells CACDPVLGDTPSAAQLFF. CDR3 DNA: TGTGCCTGTGACCCGGTACTGGGGGATACTCCCTCGGCAGCACAACTCTTCTTT.

This clone was counted only a few times. A far larger clone is one nucleotide away, so this likely arose from a read error. The CDR3 sequence: CACDTADWGSSHSWDTRQMFF. CDR3 DNA: TGTGCCTGTGACACCGCGGACTGGGGGTCCTCCCACTCCTGGGACACCCGACAGATGTTTTTC. The gene calls are TRDV2 and TRDJ3; 8 positions match TRDD3. Germline values: CDR1 GEAIGNYY, CDR2 EKD. Trimming cost V 0 bases and J 0 bases; bases outside gene matches: 12. This CDR3 has 21 residues.

This clone was seen a handful of times. The amino acid sequence in TCRdb belongs to a much larger clone and departs from this DNA's translation at residue 5, likely a sequencing read error; the sequence shown is translated from the DNA. The chain links TRDV2 to TRDJ3; tentatively, D is TRDD3 (5 bases). The CDR3 contains 17 residues. Germline V CDR1 and CDR2: GEAIGNYY, EKD. Trimming pared 3 bases from V and 0 bases from J, leaving 11 bases between. The CDR3 spells CACDCGASSWDTRQMFF. The CDR3 DNA reads as TGTGCCTGTGACTGTGGGGCGAGCTCCTGGGACACCCGACAGATGTTTTTC.

As for this clone: The protein that TCRdb holds for this DNA derives from a much larger clone and differs from the translated DNA at residue 11, which likely indicates a read error; the protein shown here is translated from the DNA. The chain is built from TRDV2 and TRDJ3; 8 nucleotides match TRDD3. The CDR3 contains 18 residues. Germline V gene data show CDR1 as GEAIGNYY and CDR2 as EKD. The CDR3 sequence is CACDTWGIDSRDTRQMFF. In DNA form, the CDR3 reads TGTGCCTGTGACACCTGGGGGATCGACTCCCGGGACACCCGACAGATGTTTTTC.

Remarks on this clone: A read error may explain this, as a much larger clone is one base away. In the same sample, other DNA sequences code for this CDR3. This chain connects TRDV2 to TRDJ2, with 12 bases aligning to TRDD3. Germline V gene lookup returns CDR1 GEAIGNYY and CDR2 EKD. J lost 0 bases, V lost 3 bases, and 10 bases had no gene match. CDR3 size: 19 residues. For the CDR3, the DNA is TGTGCCTGTGACTTGCTGGGGGATACGCGTCCCTCTTTGACAGCACAACTCTTCTTT. Residues: CACDLLGDTRPSLTAQLFF.

This clone was seen only a few times. The TCRdb protein comes from a much larger clone and disagrees with this DNA's translation at residue 10, likely due to a read error; the protein given here is derived from the DNA. This chain links TRDV2 with TRDJ1; 7 bases agree with TRDD3. The CDR3 contains 14 residues. The trim removed 1 base at V and 6 bases at J, leaving 7 bases unmatched. In germline, CDR1 is GEAIGNYY, CDR2 EKD. The CDR3: CACDTGGRTNKLIF. CDR3 bases: TGTGCCTGTGACACTGGGGGACGTACCAATAAACTCATCTTT.

This clone has just a few counts. A far larger clone differs by one base, so this is likely a read error. The chain has TRDV2 and TRDJ3; 8 nucleotides agree with TRDD3. The CDR3 loop spans 21 amino acids. Germline assignment: CDR1 GEAIGNYY and CDR2 EKD. The CDR3 spells CACDTADWGFSHSRDTRQMFF. The CDR3, as DNA: TGTGCCTGTGACACCGCGGACTGGGGGTTCTCCCACTCCCGGGACACCCGACAGATGTTTTTC.

Details on this clone: A much larger clone differs from this one at a single base, so this may be a read error. The same CDR3 also results from other DNA sequences found in this sample. The DNA of the CDR3 is TGTGCCTATAATCTGGGGGACACCGATAAACTCATCTTC. Translation: CAYNLGDTDKLIF. V is TRDV3 and J is TRDJ1, with 8 positions matching TRDD3. The CDR3 is 13 residues long. Germline V lookup: CDR1 TVYSNPD, CDR2 GDNSRS (reference sequence). Supplemented by reference TRDV3 and TRDJ1, the full variable domain reads CDKVTQSSPDQTVASGSEVVLLCTYDTVYSNPDLFWYRIRPDYSFQFVFYGDNSRSEGADFTQGRFSVKHILTQKAFHLVISPVRTEDSATYYCAYNLGDTDKLIFGKGTRVTVEP.

The table lists this clone with a few counts. TCRdb pairs this DNA with a much larger clone's protein that differs at residue 11, likely a read error; the protein shown was translated from the DNA. The chain has TRDV2 and TRDJ3, with 8 nucleotides matching TRDD3. The CDR3 consists of 16 residues. The germline CDR1 and CDR2 sequences are GEAIGNYY and EKD. CDR3 sequence: CACDGIRSWDIRQMFF. DNA for the CDR3: TGTGCCTGTGACGGGATACGCTCCTGGGACATCCGACAGATGTTTTTC.

In the case of this clone: A read error likely explains why the TCRdb protein, taken from a much larger clone, differs from this DNA's translation at residue 9; the protein shown is translated from the DNA. The gene calls are TRDV2 and TRDJ3, with D possibly being TRDD3 (6 bases). The V gene's germline CDR1 is GEAIGNYY and CDR2 EKD. This CDR3 comprises 19 residues. Trimming cost V 1 base and J 0 bases, with 15 bases left between them. The chain's CDR3 is CACDTLGVDDSWDTRQMFF. The DNA for the CDR3 is TGTGCCTGTGACACGTTGGGGGTTGACGACTCCTGGGACACCCGACAGATGTTTTTC.

Worth noting for this clone: The protein TCRdb lists belongs to a much larger clone and differs from this DNA's translation at residue 12, which points to a read error; the protein shown is made from the DNA. The chain is built from TRDV2 and TRDJ3, with TRDD3 matching over 12 bases. This CDR3 is 18 amino acids long. Germline V gene sequence: CDR1 GEAIGNYY, CDR2 EKD. The CDR3 is CACDILGDTSWGTRQMFF. CDR3 nucleotide sequence: TGTGCCTGTGACATACTGGGGGATACCTCCTGGGGCACCCGACAGATGTTTTTC.

This clone is large (0.1 to 1%) by share. The sample has other DNA sequences that encode this CDR3 too. The chain recombines TRDV2 with TRDJ3, with 13 bases identical to TRDD3. Per the germline V gene, CDR1 is GEAIGNYY and CDR2 is EKD. The CDR3 consists of 19 residues. The V and J ends lost 2 bases and 0 bases, in that order; junction bases with no gene match: 3. CDR3 sequence reads: CACDILGDTNSWDTRQMFF. CDR3 in DNA: TGTGCCTGTGACATACTGGGGGATACGAACTCCTGGGACACCCGACAGATGTTTTTC.

By its share, this clone is large. The same CDR3 also results from other DNA sequences found in this sample. The chain couples TRDV2 to TRDJ3; 7 nucleotides line up with TRDD3. V lost 0 bases to trimming and J lost 2 bases; unmatched junction nucleotides: 6. The CDR3 totals 18 residues. Germline CDR1 reads GEAIGNYY; CDR2 reads EKD. The DNA for the CDR3 is TGTGCCTGTGACACCGTTCACTGGGGCGCCTGGGACACCCGACAGATGTTTTTC. Translation: CACDTVHWGAWDTRQMFF.

Comments on this clone: This may arise from a read error, as a much more abundant clone is one base away. Other DNA sequences in this specimen translate into the identical CDR3. The chain is built from TRDV2 and TRDJ3, with 9 bases matching TRDD3. Germline CDR1 GEAIGNYY, CDR2 EKD. This CDR3 is 18 amino acids long. The CDR3 DNA reads as TGTGCCTGCGACACCGGGGGATACAGCTCCTGGGACACCCGACAGATGTTTTTC. Protein product: CACDTGGYSSWDTRQMFF.

About this clone itself: TCRdb lists the protein of a much larger clone for this DNA, which differs at residue 10, so this is likely a read error; the protein given here is translated from the DNA itself. The V call is TRDV2, the J call TRDJ2, with TRDD3 matching over 11 bases. The CDR3 length is 16 residues. The V gene end was trimmed by 2 bases and the J gene end by 3 bases; junction bases not matched to a gene: 4. The germline CDR1 and CDR2 sequences are GEAIGNYY and EKD. The DNA of the CDR3 is TGTGCCTGTGACATACTGGGGGATAATGTGACAGCACAACTCTTCTTT. Its protein is CACDILGDNVTAQLFF.

In this sample, this clone turned up a few times. The protein held in TCRdb is that of a much larger clone and does not match this DNA's translation at residue 3, likely because of a read error; the protein shown is translated from the DNA. The chain recombines TRDV2 with TRDJ3; D is unresolved. The CDR3 totals 19 residues. Germline V lookup: CDR1 GEAIGNYY, CDR2 EKD. DNA of the CDR3: TGTGCCCGTGACACTAGGATTCCCCTTAGCTCCTGGGACACCCGACAGATGTTTTTC. Its translation is CARDTRIPLSSWDTRQMFF.

This clone was found a few times. A single base is all that separates this from a far larger clone, so a read error is likely. Distinct nucleotide sequences in the sample also encode this CDR3. The rearrangement joins TRDV2 to TRDJ2, with a tentative D call TRDD3 (6 bases). The CDR3 totals 14 residues. CDR1 is GEAIGNYY, CDR2 EKD, per germline. CDR3 sequence reads: CACDTWGATAQLFF. In DNA form, the CDR3 reads TGTGCCTGTGACACGTGGGGGGCGACAGCGCAACTCTTCTTT.

Of note for this clone: It differs at one base from a far larger clone, so likely a read error. The same CDR3 arises from other DNA sequences in this sample as well. V is TRDV2 and J is TRDJ2, with 9 positions matching TRDD3. Germline V gives CDR1 GEAIGNYY, CDR2 EKD. The CDR3 is 17 amino acids. As DNA, the CDR3 is TGTGCCTGTGACACCAGGGGGATACCCTCTTTGACAGCGCAACTCTTCTTT. Translation gives CACDTRGIPSLTAQLFF.